The rows below give T cell receptor beta chains drawn from one sample of a study of blood T cells in healthy people across ages. MiXCR, run by TCRdb on the 5' RACE reads, gives a single entry per CDR3 protein. The sample has almost 800,000 distinct CDR3 sequences, over 45% seen once. Input material: blood. Every receptor here comes from a man under 40 in good health. Each CDR3 is given with its conserved first and last residue. The D gene is left open where the match is weak. Part of the rows lack a size; the others show once, few, many or a class for expanded clones.

j_call: TRBJ2-7
clone_size: NA
d_call: TRBD1
v_call: TRBV4-2
cdr3_nt: TGTGCCAGCAGCCAAGAGCGACAGGGAAGGTACGAGCAGTACTTC
cdr3_aa: CASSQERQGRYEQYF

j_call: TRBJ2-1
clone_size: NA
d_call: TRBD2
v_call: TRBV28
cdr3_nt: TGTGCCAGCAGTTTATGGCGGGGGGTCTACAATGAGCAGTTCTTC
cdr3_aa: CASSLWRGVYNEQFF

j_call: TRBJ2-1
clone_size: NA
d_call: TRBD2
v_call: TRBV20-1
cdr3_nt: TGCAGTGCTAAGGTGCGGGGGATCTACAATGAGCAGTTCTTC
cdr3_aa: CSAKVRGIYNEQFF

j_call: TRBJ2-1
clone_size: NA
d_call: NA
v_call: TRBV3-1
cdr3_nt: TGTGCCAGCAGCCAAGGCCAGCATTCTCAGTTCTTC
cdr3_aa: CASSQGQHSQFF

j_call: TRBJ1-1
clone_size: few
d_call: NA
v_call: TRBV6-2/TRBV6-3
cdr3_nt: TGTGCCAGCAGCCCTGCCCGGACTGAAGCTTTCTTT
cdr3_aa: CASSPARTEAFF

j_call: TRBJ2-7
clone_size: NA
d_call: NA
v_call: TRBV11-1
cdr3_nt: TGTGCCAGCAGCCAGGGGCGGGGGCTCTCCTACGAGCAGTACTTC
cdr3_aa: CASSQGRGLSYEQYF

j_call: TRBJ2-7
clone_size: NA
d_call: NA
v_call: TRBV28
cdr3_nt: TGTGCCAGCAGCCAAACTAGAACCGGCTACGAGCAGTACTTC
cdr3_aa: CASSQTRTGYEQYF

j_call: TRBJ2-1
clone_size: few
d_call: NA
v_call: TRBV29-1
cdr3_nt: TGCAGCGTTAGGGGGGGAGGAACCTACAATGAGCAGTTCTTC
cdr3_aa: CSVRGGGTYNEQFF

j_call: TRBJ2-5
clone_size: NA
d_call: NA
v_call: TRBV20-1
cdr3_nt: TGCAGTGCTAGAGATCAGAGGGAGAGAGAGACCCAGTACTTC
cdr3_aa: CSARDQRERETQYF

j_call: TRBJ2-7
clone_size: few
d_call: TRBD2
v_call: TRBV7-2
cdr3_nt: TGTGCCAGCAGCTTAGCATTAAGCGGGGGTTTCTCCTACGAGCAGTACTTC
cdr3_aa: CASSLALSGGFSYEQYF

j_call: TRBJ1-1
clone_size: NA
d_call: NA
v_call: TRBV6-1
cdr3_nt: TGTGCCAGCAGTGAGTCTTATGGCAGCCGTGCTTTCTTT
cdr3_aa: CASSESYGSRAFF

j_call: TRBJ2-7
clone_size: NA
d_call: TRBD2
v_call: TRBV19
cdr3_nt: TGTGCCAGTAGTATTACTGGGGACTACTACGAGCAGTACTTC
cdr3_aa: CASSITGDYYEQYF

j_call: TRBJ2-4
clone_size: once
d_call: TRBD2
v_call: TRBV7-2
cdr3_nt: TGTGCCAGCAGCTCCGGGACTAGCGGGGGGACTAAGTACTTC
cdr3_aa: CASSSGTSGGTKYF

j_call: TRBJ2-7
clone_size: once
d_call: TRBD2
v_call: TRBV7-2
cdr3_nt: TGTGCCAGCAGCGCCGCTAGCGGGGGTTACGAGCAGTACTTC
cdr3_aa: CASSAASGGYEQYF

j_call: TRBJ1-2
clone_size: NA
d_call: NA
v_call: TRBV6-1
cdr3_nt: TGTGCCAGCATTACCGGGGAAATTTGTGGCTACACCTTC
cdr3_aa: CASITGEICGYTF

j_call: TRBJ2-5
clone_size: few
d_call: NA
v_call: TRBV10-3
cdr3_nt: TGTGCCATCAAGGGCGGGACGAACAATGAGCAGTACTTC
cdr3_aa: CAIKGGTNNEQYF

j_call: TRBJ2-3
clone_size: NA
d_call: TRBD2
v_call: TRBV7-3
cdr3_nt: TGTGCCAGCAGCTTAATAGCGGGGGCAATAACAGATACGCAGTATTTT
cdr3_aa: CASSLIAGAITDTQYF

j_call: TRBJ2-7
clone_size: NA
d_call: TRBD1
v_call: TRBV7-2
cdr3_nt: TGTACCAGCAGCTTAGCGGGGACAGGGGACTACGAGCAGTACTTC
cdr3_aa: CTSSLAGTGDYEQYF

j_call: TRBJ1-2
clone_size: NA
d_call: NA
v_call: TRBV9
cdr3_nt: TGTGCCAGCCGAGATATCCTCAAAGGCTACACCTTC
cdr3_aa: CASRDILKGYTF

j_call: TRBJ1-2
clone_size: NA
d_call: NA
v_call: TRBV4-3
cdr3_nt: TGCGCCAGCAGCCATACGGACCTCCCCAACTATGGCTACACCTTC
cdr3_aa: CASSHTDLPNYGYTF

j_call: TRBJ2-1
clone_size: NA
d_call: NA
v_call: TRBV7-9
cdr3_nt: TGTGCCAGCAGCCGAGAGGGCGGAATTGCCCCCTACAATGAGCAGTTCTTC
cdr3_aa: CASSREGGIAPYNEQFF

j_call: TRBJ2-7
clone_size: NA
d_call: TRBD2
v_call: TRBV4-3
cdr3_nt: TGCGCCAGCAGCCAAGATTTTGCGGGAGAGCGCGAGCAGTACTTC
cdr3_aa: CASSQDFAGEREQYF

j_call: TRBJ2-4
clone_size: NA
d_call: NA
v_call: TRBV29-1
cdr3_nt: TGCAGCGTTGTGGGTATGGCCAAAAACATTCAGTACTTC
cdr3_aa: CSVVGMAKNIQYF

j_call: TRBJ2-3
clone_size: NA
d_call: NA
v_call: TRBV20-1
cdr3_nt: TGCAGTGCTCCTCCGGTGGCAGATACGCAGTATTTT
cdr3_aa: CSAPPVADTQYF

j_call: TRBJ1-5
clone_size: NA
d_call: NA
v_call: TRBV7-9
cdr3_nt: TGTGCCAGCAGTTATGAGGGGGGCCGTCAGCCCCAGCATTTT
cdr3_aa: CASSYEGGRQPQHF

j_call: TRBJ2-7
clone_size: NA
d_call: NA
v_call: TRBV12-3/TRBV12-4
cdr3_nt: TGTGCCAGCAGTTTCCCTCGAAACGAGCAGTACTTC
cdr3_aa: CASSFPRNEQYF

j_call: TRBJ1-2
clone_size: NA
d_call: TRBD1
v_call: TRBV13
cdr3_nt: TGTGCCAGCAGCCTCGGGACAGTCCAAGGCTACACCTTC
cdr3_aa: CASSLGTVQGYTF

j_call: TRBJ2-7
clone_size: few
d_call: NA
v_call: TRBV4-1
cdr3_nt: TGCGCCAGCAGCCAAAAAACGGACGGGGACGAGCAGTACTTC
cdr3_aa: CASSQKTDGDEQYF

j_call: TRBJ2-1
clone_size: NA
d_call: TRBD2
v_call: TRBV7-2
cdr3_nt: TGTGCCAGCAGTACCTCCGGGACTAGCGGTTACAATGAGCAGTTCTTC
cdr3_aa: CASSTSGTSGYNEQFF

j_call: TRBJ2-3
clone_size: few
d_call: NA
v_call: TRBV7-2
cdr3_nt: TGTGCCAGCAGCTTAGAGTTCTCCACTCATACGCAGTATTTT
cdr3_aa: CASSLEFSTHTQYF

j_call: TRBJ2-3
clone_size: NA
d_call: TRBD2
v_call: TRBV10-3
cdr3_nt: TGTGCCATCAATATGCTAGCGGGCACAGATACGCAGTATTTT
cdr3_aa: CAINMLAGTDTQYF

j_call: TRBJ2-2
clone_size: NA
d_call: TRBD2
v_call: TRBV20-1
cdr3_nt: TGCAGTGCTGCGCGGACTAGCGGGGAGCTGTTTTTT
cdr3_aa: CSAARTSGELFF

j_call: TRBJ2-7
clone_size: few
d_call: NA
v_call: TRBV7-2
cdr3_nt: TGTGCCAGCAGCTTAGGAGAGACTGACTACGAGCAGTACTTC
cdr3_aa: CASSLGETDYEQYF

j_call: TRBJ2-3
clone_size: NA
d_call: TRBD2
v_call: TRBV12-3/TRBV12-4
cdr3_nt: TGTGCCAGCAGTTTTATGCGGGGGGGAATTTCGTTCACAGATACGCAGTATTTT
cdr3_aa: CASSFMRGGISFTDTQYF

j_call: TRBJ2-7
clone_size: NA
d_call: TRBD2
v_call: TRBV3-1
cdr3_nt: TGTGCCAGCAGCCAAGGGCCCGGGACTAGCTCCTACAATGAGCAGTACTTC
cdr3_aa: CASSQGPGTSSYNEQYF

j_call: TRBJ2-3
clone_size: NA
d_call: NA
v_call: TRBV20-1
cdr3_nt: TGCAGTGCGACCCGGGGCACAGATACGCAGTATTTT
cdr3_aa: CSATRGTDTQYF

j_call: TRBJ1-6
clone_size: NA
d_call: NA
v_call: TRBV7-2
cdr3_nt: TGTGCCAGCAGCTTAGACAGGGTAGTTAATTCACCCCTCCACTTT
cdr3_aa: CASSLDRVVNSPLHF

j_call: TRBJ2-4
clone_size: NA
d_call: NA
v_call: TRBV30
cdr3_nt: TGTGCCTGGGATTTTGGGCCCAAAAACATTCAGTACTTC
cdr3_aa: CAWDFGPKNIQYF

j_call: TRBJ2-7
clone_size: NA
d_call: NA
v_call: TRBV10-3
cdr3_nt: TGTGCCATCAGTGTGCGGGGCATAGAGTACTTC
cdr3_aa: CAISVRGIEYF

j_call: TRBJ2-1
clone_size: NA
d_call: NA
v_call: TRBV2
cdr3_nt: TGTGCCAACAACCGGGACTCTCAGAGTCAGTTCTTC
cdr3_aa: CANNRDSQSQFF

j_call: TRBJ2-7
clone_size: NA
d_call: NA
v_call: TRBV30
cdr3_nt: TGTGCCTGGGGGAAAACAGGGGGGGACTACGAGCAGTACTTC
cdr3_aa: CAWGKTGGDYEQYF

j_call: TRBJ1-2
clone_size: once
d_call: NA
v_call: TRBV7-9
cdr3_nt: TGTGCCAGCAGCTCCTTTAGGGACGGTGACTATGGCTACACCTTC
cdr3_aa: CASSSFRDGDYGYTF

j_call: TRBJ2-7
clone_size: few
d_call: TRBD2
v_call: TRBV29-1
cdr3_nt: TGCAGCGTTGCTTCACTAGCGGGAGGTCGGGACGAGCAGTACTTC
cdr3_aa: CSVASLAGGRDEQYF

j_call: TRBJ2-5
clone_size: many
d_call: NA
v_call: TRBV6-5
cdr3_nt: TGTGCCAGCAGTTACTCGGAGACCCAGTACTTC
cdr3_aa: CASSYSETQYF

j_call: TRBJ2-7
clone_size: NA
d_call: TRBD2
v_call: TRBV20-1
cdr3_nt: TGCAGTGTTGGGAGGGCTGAGGTCGAGCAGTACTTC
cdr3_aa: CSVGRAEVEQYF

j_call: TRBJ2-5
clone_size: once
d_call: NA
v_call: TRBV11-2
cdr3_nt: TGTGCCAGCATCAGGACGGCCCAAGAGACCCAGTACTTC
cdr3_aa: CASIRTAQETQYF

j_call: TRBJ2-7
clone_size: few
d_call: NA
v_call: TRBV7-2
cdr3_nt: TGTGCCAGCAGCTTAGATTTGGCGGTCGGTCTCGAGCAGTACTTC
cdr3_aa: CASSLDLAVGLEQYF